These 30 T cell receptor beta chains share one sample of origin, sequenced in a study of T cell repertoires in cytomegalovirus infection. These receptors lack a known antigen. TCRdb recomputed calls from the reads with MiXCR, one row per CDR3 protein. The table includes 800,000 to 950,000 distinct CDR3 sequences, approximately 32% detected once. The specimen comprised cultured CD8+ T cells from PBMCs, sampled from culture after CMV antigen stimulation. The receptors originated from a human donor in good health (CMV status not recorded). Some clones in this sample may be carry-over from other donors' samples.

This clonotype was seen a few times. The J gene is TRBJ1-1, the V gene TRBV24-1, with TRBD1 matching over 9 bases. The CDR3 covers 15 residues. CDR1 and CDR2 from the germline V gene are KGHDR and SFDVKD. V lost 4 bases to trimming and J lost 4 bases; unmatched junction nucleotides: 6. CDR3 region: CATSDQDRGVTEAFF. The CDR3 nucleotides read TGTGCCACCAGTGACCAAGACAGGGGGGTCACTGAAGCTTTCTTT.

In the case of this clonotype: At one end, the junction sequence differs from germline, possibly due to a read error. The chain employs TRBV14 and TRBJ2-1; TRBD2 might be the D (5 bases). In germline, CDR1 is SGHDN, CDR2 FVKESK. CDR3 length: 13 residues. For the CDR3, the DNA is TGTGTCAGCAGCCCAGGAGGCAGGAATGAGCAGTTCTTC. Amino acids: CVSSPGGRNEQFF.

The V call is TRBV7-9, the J call TRBJ2-7; no firm D call. Trimming took off 8 bases at V and 3 bases at J, with 14 bases between the two ends. CDR1 is SEHNR and CDR2 is FQNEAQ in the germline V gene (reference sequence). The CDR3 is 13 amino acids. DNA for the CDR3: TGTGCCAGCCGCGGACCCGGCGACTACGAGCAGTACGTC. This sequence encodes CASRGPGDYEQYV.

This clonotype was observed a handful of times. The gene calls are TRBV27 and TRBJ2-7; 11 nucleotides agree with TRBD1. Germline V lookup: CDR1 MNHEY, CDR2 SMNVEV (reference sequence). The CDR3 length is 15 residues. V lost 6 bases, J lost 2 bases, and 6 bases stayed unmatched. CDR3 sequence reads: CASSKGQGGPYEQYV. CDR3 nucleotides: TGTGCCAGCAGCAAGGGACAGGGGGGTCCCTACGAGCAGTACGTC.

This clonotype was counted once. This chain connects TRBV14 to TRBJ2-1; the D call may be TRBD1 or TRBD2 (6 bases each). This CDR3 comprises 16 residues. Trimming stripped 2 bases from V and 1 base from J, with 12 bases between. CDR1 is SGHDN, CDR2 FVKESK, per germline. CDR3 region: CASSQSRGLSYNEQFF. The CDR3 DNA reads TGTGCCAGCAGCCAATCACGGGGGCTTTCCTACAATGAGCAGTTCTTC.

The rearrangement links TRBV14 to TRBJ2-7; D possibly matches TRBD1 or TRBD2 (5 bases each). Germline V gene lookup returns CDR1 SGHDN and CDR2 FVKESK. The CDR3 runs to 14 residues. Between the trimmed V and J ends, which lost 6 bases and 5 bases, there was a span of 17 bases. The CDR3: CASSQRAGSHEQYF. The DNA for the CDR3 is TGTGCCAGCAGTCAACGGGCAGGGAGCCACGAGCAGTACTTC. The full variable domain, with the rest looked up from reference TRBV14 and TRBJ2-7, is EAGVTQFPSHSVIEKGQTVTLRCDPISGHDNLYWYRRVMGKEIKFLLHFVKESKQDESGMPNNRFLAERTGGTYSTLKVQPAELEDSGVYFCASSQRAGSHEQYFGPGTRLTVT.

V gene TRBV3-1 combines with J gene TRBJ1-6; D ambiguous. Germline CDR1 is LGHDT and CDR2 is YNNKEL (reference sequence). The CDR3 totals 16 residues. Trimming took off 1 base at V and 0 bases at J, with 7 bases between the two ends. CDR3 loop: CASSQGRISYNSPLHF. The CDR3 region has the DNA TGTGCCAGCAGCCAAGGACGGATCTCCTATAATTCACCCCTCCACTTT.

This clonotype was seen a handful of times. This sequence joins TRBV5-6 and TRBJ1-5, with D possibly matching TRBD1 (5 bases). Trimming took off 4 bases at V and 3 bases at J, with 8 bases between the two ends. The CDR3 is 13 amino acids. Germline CDR1 SGHDT, CDR2 YYEEEE. The CDR3 protein is CASSDSINQPQHF. The DNA of the CDR3 is TGTGCCAGCAGCGACAGCATCAATCAGCCCCAGCATTTT.

The V call is TRBV18, the J call TRBJ1-5; D uncertain. Trimming left V 5 bases short and J 0 bases short, with 5 bases between. CDR3 length: 13 amino acids. From germline, CDR1 is KGHSH and CDR2 LQKENI. CDR3 sequence reads: CASSAFSNQPQHF. The CDR3, as DNA: TGTGCCAGCTCAGCTTTTAGCAATCAGCCCCAGCATTTT.

This clonotype was counted ten times or more. This chain's CDR3 is CASSLARGVQETQYF. Here the CDR3 DNA reads TGTGCCAGCAGCTTAGCGCGGGGGGTTCAAGAGACCCAGTACTTC. The V and J genes are TRBV7-8 and TRBJ2-5, with TRBD2 matching 8 bases. CDR1 is SGHVS and CDR2 is FQNEAQ in the germline V gene. This CDR3 contains 15 residues. Trimming removed 0 bases from V and 2 bases from J; junction bases left unmatched: 2.

This clonotype was counted only a few times. The chain carries TRBV7-8 and TRBJ2-5, with 8 nucleotides matching TRBD2. The CDR3 loop spans 16 amino acids. Germline CDR1 SGHVS, CDR2 FQNEAQ. The junction had 5 bases not matched to a gene; V was cut back by 1 base and J by 1 base. This chain's CDR3 is CASSLDAAGAQETQYF. The CDR3, as DNA: TGTGCCAGCAGCTTAGACGCAGCGGGGGCCCAAGAGACCCAGTACTTC.

Many counts were recorded for this clonotype. The genes are TRBV12-3 or TRBV12-4 and TRBJ1-3; D unresolved. Deletions cut 9 bases from V and 4 bases from J, with 13 bases between. This CDR3 region has 13 residues. The CDR3 DNA follows: TGTGCCAGACACTCGGCCAGGGGAAACACCATATATTTT. It yields the protein CARHSARGNTIYF.

This chain joins TRBV28 and TRBJ1-5, with 8 positions matching TRBD1. Germline V gives CDR1 MDHEN, CDR2 SYDVKM. Unmatched junction bases numbered 6, after V lost 2 bases and J lost 3 bases. The length of the CDR3 is 16 residues. This CDR3 reads CASSLRQGASNQPQHF. The CDR3 coding sequence is TGTGCCAGCAGTTTAAGGCAGGGGGCCTCCAATCAGCCCCAGCATTTT.

CDR3 amino acids: CATRETGRSSAVSSPLHF. For the CDR3, the DNA is TGTGCCACCAGAGAAACGGGGCGGTCCAGTGCCGTGAGTTCACCCCTCCACTTT. The chain couples TRBV15 to TRBJ1-6; a weak D match, TRBD1 (5 bases). The CDR3 is 18 residues long. Germline CDR1 reads LNHNV; CDR2 reads YYDKDF (reference sequence). Deletions cut 6 bases from V and 9 bases from J, with 27 bases between.

This clonotype was seen many times. This chain joins TRBV20-1 and TRBJ1-1, with TRBD1 as a possible D gene (5 bases). The CDR3 is made up of 12 amino acids. The V end lost 6 bases, the J end lost 5 bases, and 13 bases lay between the germline ends. Germline CDR1 DFQATT, CDR2 SNEGSKA (reference sequence). DNA for the CDR3: TGCAGTGCAACACGGGGGGGAACTGAAGCTTTCTTT. Amino acids: CSATRGGTEAFF.

In this sample, this clonotype turned up many times. The chain is built from TRBV7-8 and TRBJ1-3, with TRBD1 matching over 8 bases. The CDR3 contains 15 residues. Germline lookup yields CDR1 SGHVS and CDR2 FQNEAQ. Unmatched junction bases numbered 6, after V lost 5 bases and J lost 3 bases. The CDR3 sequence: CASSLWTGSGNTIYF. The CDR3 DNA sequence: TGTGCCAGCAGCCTTTGGACAGGGAGTGGAAACACCATATATTTT.

The J gene is TRBJ2-1, the V gene TRBV6-5; TRBD2 matches 8 bases. Germline V gene data show CDR1 as MNHEY and CDR2 as SVGAGI. The CDR3 totals 20 residues. After removal of 0 bases from V and 0 bases from J, the junction contained 13 bases not matched to a gene. CDR3 sequence (DNA): TGTGCCAGCAGTTACTCCGAGGGGCGGGGGGCGTCTGGCTCCTACAATGAGCAGTTCTTC. Translating it yields CASSYSEGRGASGSYNEQFF.

The sample holds many counts of this clonotype. The chain has TRBV6-1 and TRBJ2-1; 8 nucleotides line up with TRBD2. This CDR3 spans 13 amino acids. Germline V CDR1 and CDR2: MNHNS, SASEGT. V was pared by 8 bases and J by 6 bases, with 6 bases of the junction left unmatched. The CDR3 DNA is TGTGCCAGCGGGCGGGGGGCGGTCAATGAGCAGTTCTTC. Encoded protein: CASGRGAVNEQFF.

V and J are TRBV3-1 and TRBJ2-1, with 11 bases aligning to TRBD1. CDR3 length: 16 residues. Germline values: CDR1 LGHDT, CDR2 YNNKEL (reference sequence). Unmatched junction bases numbered 7, after V lost 5 bases and J lost 4 bases. The CDR3 DNA reads as TGTGCCAGCAGCTCCGTGGACAGGGGGCCTTACAATGAGCAGTTCTTC. It yields the protein CASSSVDRGPYNEQFF.

The J gene is TRBJ2-1, the V gene TRBV5-6, with unresolved D. This CDR3 region has 15 residues. The germline CDR1 and CDR2 sequences are SGHDT and YYEEEE. Trimming cost V 4 bases and J 7 bases, with 18 bases left between them. The CDR3 reads CASSPGRGALNEQFF. The CDR3 DNA reads TGTGCCAGCAGCCCTGGACGAGGCGCCCTAAATGAGCAGTTCTTC. The variable domain in full, with the rest retrieved from reference TRBV5-6 and TRBJ2-1, is DAGVTQSPTHLIKTRGQQVTLRCSPKSGHDTVSWYQQALGQGPQFIFQYYEEEERQRGNFPDRFSGHQFPNYSSELNVNALLLGDSALYLCASSPGRGALNEQFFGPGTRLTVL.

This sequence joins TRBV27 and TRBJ2-1; 11 bases match TRBD2. J was trimmed by 4 bases and V by 7 bases; bases with no gene match: 6. The germline V gene encodes CDR1 MNHEY and CDR2 SMNVEV (reference sequence). The CDR3 runs 15 residues. CDR3 coding DNA: TGTGCCAGCAATCTAGCGGGGGGCTTATACAATGAGCAGTTCTTC. Its protein is CASNLAGGLYNEQFF.

This chain uses TRBV7-9 with TRBJ1-3, with 7 bases identical to TRBD1. The CDR3 runs to 16 residues. Germline CDR1 and CDR2: SEHNR and FQNEAQ (reference sequence). V shed 4 bases, J shed 3 bases, and the junction held 9 bases outside the gene matches. The CDR3, as DNA: TGTGCCAGCAGCTCGGCCCAGGGGGTAAATGGAAACACCATATATTTT. Amino acids: CASSSAQGVNGNTIYF.

The genes are TRBV10-3 and TRBJ2-3; D is uncertain. Germline CDR1 ENHRY, CDR2 SYGVKD. V shed 6 bases and J shed 0 bases, with 4 bases lying between them. The CDR3 is 12 residues long. CDR3 DNA: TGTGCCATCAGGGACAGCACAGATACGCAGTATTTT. It translates to CAIRDSTDTQYF.

This clonotype appeared many times. The chain links TRBV7-8 to TRBJ1-2, with D hard to call. The CDR3 runs to 15 residues. Germline values: CDR1 SGHVS, CDR2 FQNEAQ. With 5 bases removed from V and 2 bases from J, the gap between germline ends came to 15 bases. The CDR3 protein is CASSPPGLFNYGYTF. CDR3 DNA sequence: TGTGCCAGCAGCCCTCCTGGGCTTTTCAACTATGGCTACACCTTC. The whole variable domain, filled in from reference TRBV7-8 and TRBJ1-2, reads GAGVSQSPRYKVAKRGQDVALRCDPISGHVSLFWYQQALGQGPEFLTYFQNEAQLDKSGLPSDRFFAERPEGSVSTLKIQRTQQEDSAVYLCASSPPGLFNYGYTFGSGTRLTVV.

The chain employs TRBV6-2 or TRBV6-3 and TRBJ2-1, with D perhaps TRBD1 or TRBD2 (5 bases each). Trimming shortened V by 6 bases and J by 10 bases, and 13 bases separated the two germline ends. Looked up from germline, CDR1 is MNHEY and CDR2 is SVGEGT. The CDR3 extends over 12 amino acids. The CDR3 DNA is TGTGCCAGCAGCTTCCGGGACGTAGAGCAGTTCTTC. The encoded protein is CASSFRDVEQFF.

Notes on this clonotype: This could be a read error, since a much larger clone is one nucleotide away. CDR3 loop: CTSSLPRSGSSYNEQFF. The CDR3 DNA sequence: TGTACCAGCAGCTTGCCCCGGTCTGGGAGCTCCTACAATGAGCAGTTCTTC. V usage is TRBV7-8 and J usage is TRBJ2-1, with TRBD2 as a possible D gene (5 bases). CDR1 SGHVS and CDR2 FQNEAQ come from the germline V gene. This CDR3 is built from 17 residues.

This clonotype occurred once. The CDR3 spells CASSEDRGGLNTGELFF. DNA for the CDR3: TGTGCCAGCAGTGAGGACAGGGGGGGATTGAACACCGGGGAGCTGTTTTTT. The chain employs TRBV2 and TRBJ2-2; 10 positions agree with TRBD1. The germline CDR1 and CDR2 sequences are SNHLY and FYNNEI. The V gene end was trimmed by 3 bases and the J gene end by 1 base; junction bases not matched to a gene: 5. This CDR3 comprises 17 residues. Supplemented by reference TRBV2 and TRBJ2-2, the full variable domain reads EPEVTQTPSHQVTQMGQEVILRCVPISNHLYFYWYRQILGQKVEFLVSFYNNEISEKSEIFDDQFSVERPDGSNFTLKIRSTKLEDSAMYFCASSEDRGGLNTGELFFGEGSRLTVL.

This clonotype was detected only a few times. V is TRBV14 and J is TRBJ1-2; D is possibly TRBD1 (5 bases). Germline V lookup: CDR1 SGHDN, CDR2 FVKESK. The CDR3 covers 15 residues. V was clipped by 0 bases and J by 6 bases, with 14 bases between them. The CDR3 DNA reads TGTGCCAGCAGCCAAGAAGGGGAGGGCAGGAATGGCTACACCTTC. This codes for CASSQEGEGRNGYTF.

J is TRBJ2-1 and V is TRBV7-2; TRBD1 matches 7 bases. This CDR3 has 15 amino acids. V was pared by 4 bases and J by 6 bases, with 9 bases of the junction left unmatched. Germline V gives CDR1 SGHTA, CDR2 FQGNSA. In DNA form, the CDR3 reads TGTGCCAGCAGCTACCGGGACAGTGGGGGCAATGAGCAGTTCTTC. Translated, it gives CASSYRDSGGNEQFF.

V usage is TRBV28 and J usage is TRBJ2-3; unclear D gene. The CDR3 length is 15 residues. Germline V gives CDR1 MDHEN, CDR2 SYDVKM. The V and J ends lost 5 bases and 2 bases respectively, with 14 bases between them. The CDR3 DNA reads TGTGCCAGCAGTCCCGACTCCGAGGTCACAGATACGCAGTATTTT. It translates to CASSPDSEVTDTQYF.